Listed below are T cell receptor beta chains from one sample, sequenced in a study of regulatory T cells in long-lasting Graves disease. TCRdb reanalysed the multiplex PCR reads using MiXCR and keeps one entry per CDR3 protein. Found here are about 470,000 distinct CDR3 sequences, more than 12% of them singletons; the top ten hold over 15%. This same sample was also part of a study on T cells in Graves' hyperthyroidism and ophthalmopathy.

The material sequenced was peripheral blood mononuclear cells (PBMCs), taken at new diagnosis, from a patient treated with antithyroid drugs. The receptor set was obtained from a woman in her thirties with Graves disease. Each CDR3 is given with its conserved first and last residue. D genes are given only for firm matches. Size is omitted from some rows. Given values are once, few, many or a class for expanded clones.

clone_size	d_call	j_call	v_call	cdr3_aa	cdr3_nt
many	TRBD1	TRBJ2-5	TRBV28	CASVQGAFETQYF	TGTGCCTCGGTTCAGGGGGCTTTTGAGACCCAGTACTTC
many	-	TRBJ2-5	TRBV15	CATSRGEGETQYF	TGTGCCACCAGCAGAGGAGAGGGAGAGACCCAGTACTTC
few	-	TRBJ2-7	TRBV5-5	CASSARTSADEQYF	TGTGCCAGCAGCGCCCGGACGTCTGCGGACGAGCAGTACTTC
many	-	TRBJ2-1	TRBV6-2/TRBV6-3	CASRDPIALEQFF	TGTGCCAGCAGAGACCCAATAGCACTTGAGCAGTTCTTC
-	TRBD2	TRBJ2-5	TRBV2	CASRGVREGRMETQYF	TGTGCCAGCCGCGGGGTCCGGGAGGGCCGGATGGAGACCCAGTACTTC
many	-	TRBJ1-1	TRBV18	CASSPRRGDTEAFF	TGTGCCAGCTCACCGCGTAGGGGGGACACTGAAGCTTTCTTT
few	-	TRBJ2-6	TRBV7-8	CASSLRQGRGVTSSGANVLTF	TGTGCCAGCAGCTTACGCCAGGGTCGAGGAGTGACTAGCTCTGGGGCCAACGTCCTGACTTTC
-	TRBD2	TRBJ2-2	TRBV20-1	CSARTSSYPGELFF	TGCAGTGCTAGGACTAGCAGTTACCCCGGGGAGCTGTTTTTT
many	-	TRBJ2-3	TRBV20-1	CSAYKRTDTQYF	TGCAGTGCTTACAAGAGGACAGATACGCAGTATTTT
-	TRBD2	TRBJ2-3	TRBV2	CASSSGRKTDMQYF	TGTGCCAGCTCTAGCGGGAGAAAAACAGATATGCAGTATTTT
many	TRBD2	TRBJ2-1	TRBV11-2	CASSSLLAGVGFEQFF	TGTGCCAGCAGCTCCCTACTAGCGGGAGTGGGTTTTGAGCAGTTCTTC
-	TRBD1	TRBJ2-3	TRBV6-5	CASSYWTVGQGGADTQYF	TGTGCCAGCAGTTACTGGACGGTGGGACAGGGTGGGGCAGATACGCAGTATTTT
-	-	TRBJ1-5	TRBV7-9	CASSKTSQPQHF	TGTGCCAGCAGTAAGACAAGTCAGCCCCAGCATTTT
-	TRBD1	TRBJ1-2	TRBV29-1	CSVEDRGGGGGYTF	TGCAGCGTTGAAGATCGGGGAGGGGGCGGTGGCTACACCTTC
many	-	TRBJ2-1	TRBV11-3	CASSSPIGKRRNEQFF	TGTGCCAGCAGCTCCCCGATCGGGAAAAGGCGCAATGAGCAGTTCTTC
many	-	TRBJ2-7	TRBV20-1	CSATGVLSYEQYF	TGCAGTGCTACGGGGGTTCTATCTTACGAGCAGTACTTC
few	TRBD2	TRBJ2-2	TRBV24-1	CATGGTERTSGTNTGELFF	TGTGCCACCGGAGGGACAGAAAGGACTAGCGGGACGAACACCGGGGAGCTGTTTTTT
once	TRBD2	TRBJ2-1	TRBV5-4	CASSEKAGRSPEQFF	TGTGCCAGCAGCGAGAAAGCGGGACGGTCACCCGAGCAGTTCTTC
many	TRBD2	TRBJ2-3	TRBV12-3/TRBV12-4	CASSSLAGVGTDTQYF	TGTGCCAGCAGTTCCTTAGCGGGAGTTGGCACAGATACGCAGTATTTT
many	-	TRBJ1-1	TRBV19	CASIYAGGGGEAFF	TGTGCCAGTATTTACGCGGGGGGCGGGGGTGAAGCTTTCTTT
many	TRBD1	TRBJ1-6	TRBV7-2	CASSRPGQGNSPLHF	TGTGCCAGCAGCCGTCCGGGACAGGGGAATTCACCCCTCCACTTT
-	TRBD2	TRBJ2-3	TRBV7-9	CASSSKGLAASTDTQYF	TGTGCCAGCAGCTCCAAAGGACTAGCGGCTAGCACAGATACGCAGTATTTT
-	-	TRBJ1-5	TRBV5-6	CASSLSGRVADQPQHF	TGTGCCAGCAGCTTGTCGGGCAGGGTTGCGGATCAGCCCCAGCATTTT
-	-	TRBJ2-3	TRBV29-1	CSVEVGERGADTQYF	TGCAGCGTTGAAGTGGGGGAAAGGGGGGCAGATACGCAGTATTTT
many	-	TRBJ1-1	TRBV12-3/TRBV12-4	CASTGRSMNTEAFF	TGTGCCAGCACAGGGCGGTCCATGAACACTGAAGCTTTCTTT
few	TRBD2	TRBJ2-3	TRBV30	CAWSQGLARLTDTQYF	TGTGCCTGGAGCCAAGGACTAGCGAGACTAACAGATACGCAGTATTTT
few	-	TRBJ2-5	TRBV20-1	CSAQVGPKETQYF	TGCAGTGCCCAGGTGGGGCCGAAAGAGACCCAGTACTTC
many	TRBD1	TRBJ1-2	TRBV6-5	CASSLTDRDYGYTF	TGTGCCAGCAGTTTAACGGACAGGGACTATGGCTACACCTTC
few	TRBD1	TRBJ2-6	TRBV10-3	CAISHGDRGPGANVLTF	TGTGCCATCAGCCACGGTGACAGGGGCCCTGGGGCCAACGTCCTGACTTTC
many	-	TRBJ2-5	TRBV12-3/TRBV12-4	CASSSVGGGITETQYF	TGTGCCAGCAGTTCGGTCGGGGGCGGGATTACGGAGACCCAGTACTTC
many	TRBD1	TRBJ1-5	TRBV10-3	CAISPGQGNQPQHF	TGTGCCATCAGTCCGGGACAGGGTAATCAGCCCCAGCATTTT
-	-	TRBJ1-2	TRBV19	CASTDIRGGQHSIYGYTF	TGTGCCAGTACCGATATAAGGGGGGGCCAGCATTCCATCTATGGCTACACCTTC
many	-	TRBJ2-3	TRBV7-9	CASSLDGGRTDTQYF	TGTGCCAGCAGCTTAGACGGCGGCCGCACAGATACGCAGTATTTT
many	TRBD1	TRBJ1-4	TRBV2	CASTIGRGNEKLFF	TGTGCCAGCACTATCGGCAGGGGGAATGAAAAACTGTTTTTT
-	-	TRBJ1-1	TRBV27	CASKRGAGGTEAFF	TGTGCCAGCAAAAGGGGGGCCGGGGGCACTGAAGCTTTCTTT
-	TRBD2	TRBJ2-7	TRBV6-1	CASIRLAGGGEQYF	TGTGCCAGCATTAGACTAGCGGGAGGTGGAGAGCAGTACTTC
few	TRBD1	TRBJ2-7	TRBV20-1	CSARPRGQVGEQYF	TGCAGTGCTAGACCGCGTGGACAGGTTGGTGAGCAGTACTTC
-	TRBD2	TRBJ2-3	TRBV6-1	CASSGSASGRVGGGTDTQYF	TGTGCCAGCAGTGGATCGGCTAGCGGGAGGGTCGGTGGAGGCACAGATACGCAGTATTTT
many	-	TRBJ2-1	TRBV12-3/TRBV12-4	CASFIGGPHNEQFF	TGTGCCAGCTTCATAGGCGGCCCCCACAATGAGCAGTTCTTC
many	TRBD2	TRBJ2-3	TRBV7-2	CASSALGLAGGGDTQYF	TGTGCCAGCAGCGCGCTGGGACTAGCGGGGGGAGGAGATACGCAGTATTTT